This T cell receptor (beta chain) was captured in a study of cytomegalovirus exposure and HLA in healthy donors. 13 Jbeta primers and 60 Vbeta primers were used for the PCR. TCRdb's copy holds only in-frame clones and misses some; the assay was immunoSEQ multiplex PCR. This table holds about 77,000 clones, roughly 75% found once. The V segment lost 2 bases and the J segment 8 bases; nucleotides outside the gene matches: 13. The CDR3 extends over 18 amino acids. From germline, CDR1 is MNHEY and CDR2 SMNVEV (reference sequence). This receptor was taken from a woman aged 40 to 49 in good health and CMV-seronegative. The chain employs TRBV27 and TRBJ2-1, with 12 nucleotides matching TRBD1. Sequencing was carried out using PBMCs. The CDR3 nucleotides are TGTGCCAGCAGTTTAGTAATCGGTGCGGGACAGGGGGCGCATGAGCAGTTCTTC. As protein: CASSLVIGAGQGAHEQFF.